The sequence of this TCR beta chain was determined in a study of cytomegalovirus exposure and HLA in healthy donors. Study in general: T cells numbering about 200 million yielded approximately 120 million unique TCR beta sequences in an earlier analysis.

Primers for the PCR totalled 60 Vbeta and 13 Jbeta. The authors' processing: As a later analysis found, there were around 86 million unique TCR beta chains, of which roughly 11 million were shared. The assay was immunoSEQ multiplex PCR, and TCRdb's table has in-frame clones only and misses some. D and trimming were read from the DNA, whereas the V and J calls and clone size are those reported in that table. The table records about 200,000 clones, around three quarters of them present only once. This clone occurred once. This CDR3 region has 17 residues. Germline V gene lookup returns CDR1 LNHNV and CDR2 YYDKDF (reference sequence). The V end was cut by 0 bases, the J end by 4 bases, with 16 bases between.

The chain carries TRBV15 and TRBJ1-5, with no clear D. The clonotype comes from a woman aged 25 to 39 in good health and CMV-seropositive. The sample consisted of PBMCs. The chain's CDR3 is CATSRDRPGRTNQPQHF. CDR3 in DNA: TGTGCCACCAGCAGAGACCGCCCGGGGAGAACTAATCAGCCCCAGCATTTT.